This TCR beta chain emerged from a study of blood T cell repertoires in COVID-19. CDR1 and CDR2 (germline): MNHEY, SVGEGT. Between the trimmed V and J ends, which lost 4 bases and 6 bases, there was a span of 10 bases. CDR3 size: 12 residues. Using immunoSEQ multiplex PCR, the repertoire was profiled, and TCRdb retains in-frame clones only, with some absent. This table holds 500,000 or so clones, around 87% found once. The chain has TRBV6-2 or TRBV6-3 and TRBJ2-7; D is unclear. Sample: PBMCs or T cells enriched from blood (not recorded which). The receptor was derived from a woman younger than 35 who had recovered from COVID-19. CDR3 nucleotides: TGTGCCAGCAGTTCCGCGCTAGTCGAGCAGTACTTC. Its translation is CASSSALVEQYF.